These 13 T cell receptor beta chains originate from one sample sequenced in a study of blood T cell repertoires in COVID-19 (dated by TCRdb to about 2020). The method was the immunoSEQ multiplex PCR assay. The immuneACCESS repertoire file appears here via TCRdb, limited to in-frame rearrangements. These files lack a portion of the clones; in checked studies, under half of the deficit traces to unresolved V genes, and the cause of the others is not known. The sample data list around 70,000 clones, and about 83% of these were observed just once. The ten largest clones add up to approximately 35% of the sample. The source material was peripheral blood. The receptors originated from an older man with acute or convalescent COVID-19.

In its sample, this clone was seen a few times. This chain uses TRBV9 with TRBJ2-3; D possibly corresponds to TRBD1 (5 bases). CDR3 size: 13 residues. The germline CDR1 and CDR2 sequences are SGDLS and YYNGEE. V was cut by 2 bases and J by 6 bases, with 10 bases left in between. CDR3 protein: CASSVGPPDTQYF. For the CDR3, the DNA is TGTGCCAGCAGCGTGGGGCCTCCCGATACGCAGTATTTT.

About this clone: At one end, the junction sequence differs from germline, possibly due to a read error. The rearrangement joins TRBV5-1 to TRBJ2-1; the match to TRBD2 covers 16 bases. The germline V gene has CDR1 SGHRS and CDR2 YFSETQ. This CDR3 contains 14 residues. CDR3 amino acids: CASSEGTSGGDTVF. For the CDR3, the DNA is TGCGCCAGCAGCGAAGGGACTAGCGGGGGGGACACGGTCTTC. Based on the CDR3 plus reference TRBV5-1 and TRBJ2-1, the full variable domain is KAGVTQTPRYLIKTRGQQVTLSCSPISGHRSVSWYQQTPGQGLQFLFEYFSETQRNKGNFPGRFSGRQFSNSRSEMNVSTLELGDSALYLCASSEGTSGGDTVFGPGTRLTVL.

V is TRBV5-1 and J is TRBJ2-4, with 7 bases lining up with TRBD2. V gave up 4 bases and J gave up 2 bases; unmatched junction bases: 3. Germline V gives CDR1 SGHRS, CDR2 YFSETQ. The CDR3 is made up of 14 amino acids. CDR3 in amino acids: CASSPGGPKNIQYF. The CDR3 bases are TGCGCCAGCAGCCCGGGGGGACCCAAAAACATTCAGTACTTC.

The CDR3 is CASKGGAGVSPLHF. The DNA of the CDR3 is TGTGCCAGCAAAGGGGGGGCAGGGGTCTCACCCCTCCACTTT. The chain has TRBV28 and TRBJ1-6; tentative D call: TRBD1 (6 bases). Germline-derived CDR1 and CDR2 are MDHEN and SYDVKM. Trimming shortened V by 7 bases and J by 10 bases, and 17 bases separated the two germline ends. CDR3 length: 14 residues.

The chain recombines TRBV30 with TRBJ2-7; tentative D call: TRBD2 (6 bases). The germline V and J ends were trimmed by 4 bases and 3 bases, with 31 bases remaining between them. The V gene's germline CDR1 is GTSNPN and CDR2 SVGIG (reference sequence). The CDR3 is made up of 19 amino acids. The CDR3 nucleotides are TGTGCCTGGAAACCTCTCCCCGGGAGTCCTGGGCACCAAGTCTACGAGCAGTACTTC. Its translation: CAWKPLPGSPGHQVYEQYF.

The chain has TRBV2 and TRBJ1-1; D not certain. CDR1 SNHLY and CDR2 FYNNEI come from the germline V gene. Trimming pared 8 bases from V and 4 bases from J, leaving 14 bases between. This CDR3 has 13 amino acids. For the CDR3, the DNA is TGTGCCAGCCCGATAGGAAGAGGCACTGAAGCTTTCTTT. Translation: CASPIGRGTEAFF.

In this sample, this clone turned up once. The V call is TRBV28, the J call TRBJ2-7, with 11 bases aligning to TRBD2. CDR3 size: 17 residues. The germline CDR1 and CDR2 sequences are MDHEN and SYDVKM. V lost 6 bases and J lost 4; bases outside the gene matches: 14. For the CDR3, the DNA is TGTGCCAGCAGGAGACTGACCGGGGCTAGCGGGGGGTACGAGCAGTACTTC. Translated: CASRRLTGASGGYEQYF.

V gene TRBV27 combines with J gene TRBJ2-3; weak D call: TRBD1 (6 bases). The CDR3 loop spans 14 amino acids. Germline CDR1 and CDR2: MNHEY and SMNVEV (reference sequence). The ends were cut back, 3 bases at V and 2 bases at J, with 9 bases in the middle. DNA for the CDR3: TGTGCCAGCAGTTTCCAGGGGACCACAGATACGCAGTATTTT. Its translation is CASSFQGTTDTQYF.

The rearrangement links TRBV3-1 (or the pseudogene TRBV3-2) to TRBJ1-5; tentative D call: TRBD1 (5 bases). Germline-derived CDR1 and CDR2 are LGHDT and YNNKEL (reference sequence). The CDR3 length is 15 residues. V was trimmed by 0 bases and J by 4 bases, leaving 10 bases between them. The CDR3 sequence is CASSQEWGGNQPQHF. The CDR3 coding sequence is TGTGCCAGCAGCCAAGAGTGGGGGGGTAATCAGCCCCAGCATTTT.

The chain combines TRBV18 with TRBJ2-5; 8 bases map to TRBD2. Trimming removed 2 bases from V and 5 bases from J; junction bases left unmatched: 10. Germline loops: CDR1 KGHSH, CDR2 LQKENI. CDR3 length: 16 amino acids. The CDR3 loop is CASSPNIKRTSETQYF. The CDR3 nucleotides read TGTGCCAGCTCACCAAATATAAAGAGGACTAGCGAGACCCAGTACTTC.

The chain is built from TRBV10-3 and TRBJ1-1, with D unclear. Per germline, CDR1 ENHRY and CDR2 SYGVKD. CDR3 length: 14 amino acids. V lost 6 bases and J 5 bases, leaving 16 bases between the germline ends. The CDR3 DNA follows: TGTGCCATCAGAGGCCGTGAGGAGGGAACTGAAGCTTTCTTT. Its protein is CAIRGREEGTEAFF.

J is TRBJ1-2 and V is TRBV28; 7 bases match TRBD1. The CDR3 runs to 15 residues. In germline, CDR1 is MDHEN, CDR2 SYDVKM. Trimming removed 6 bases from V and 4 bases from J; junction bases left unmatched: 11. CDR3 loop: CASRPAGTEGYGYTF. As DNA, the CDR3 is TGTGCCAGCAGGCCGGCCGGGACAGAAGGCTATGGCTACACCTTC.

The rearrangement joins TRBV5-1 to TRBJ2-5; unclear D gene. Looked up from germline, CDR1 is SGHRS and CDR2 is YFSETQ. Trimming removed 0 bases from V and 5 bases from J, with 14 bases in between. The CDR3 length is 15 residues. The CDR3 loop reads CASSLGQRSWETQYF. The CDR3 DNA is TGCGCCAGCAGCTTGGGGCAGCGTAGTTGGGAGACCCAGTACTTC.